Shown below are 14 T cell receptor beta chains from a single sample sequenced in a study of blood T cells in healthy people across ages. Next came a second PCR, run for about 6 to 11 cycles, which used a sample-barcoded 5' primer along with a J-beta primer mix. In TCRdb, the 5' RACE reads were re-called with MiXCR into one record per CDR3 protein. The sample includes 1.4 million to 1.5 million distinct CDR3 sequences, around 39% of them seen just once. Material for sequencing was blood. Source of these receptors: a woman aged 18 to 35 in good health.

The DNA of the CDR3 is TGTGCCAGCAGCCCCTCGCCTCCCTTAATACAAGAGACCCAGTACTTC. Its translation: CASSPSPPLIQETQYF. V is TRBV7-2 and J is TRBJ2-5; D ambiguous. The CDR3 length is 16 residues. Germline CDR1 SGHTA, CDR2 FQGNSA. V was shortened by 5 bases and J by 2 bases, with 18 bases between the two germline ends.

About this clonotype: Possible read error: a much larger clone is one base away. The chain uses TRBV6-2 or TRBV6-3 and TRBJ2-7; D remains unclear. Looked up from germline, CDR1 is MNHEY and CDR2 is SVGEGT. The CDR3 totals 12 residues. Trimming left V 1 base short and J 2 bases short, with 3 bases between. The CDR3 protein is CASSYYTYEQYF. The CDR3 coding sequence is TGTGCCAGCAGTTACTACACCTACGAGCAGTACTTC.

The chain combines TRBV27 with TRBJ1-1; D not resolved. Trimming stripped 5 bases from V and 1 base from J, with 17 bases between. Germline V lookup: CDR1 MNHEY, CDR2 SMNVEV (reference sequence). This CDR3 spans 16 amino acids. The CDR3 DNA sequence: TGTGCCAGCAGTCAGATCGGACCGGGAGGGAACACTGAAGCTTTCTTT. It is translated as CASSQIGPGGNTEAFF.

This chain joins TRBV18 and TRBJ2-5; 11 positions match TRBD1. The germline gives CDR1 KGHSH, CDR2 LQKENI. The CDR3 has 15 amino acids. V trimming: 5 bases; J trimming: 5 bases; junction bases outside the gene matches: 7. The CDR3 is CASSYWTGGEETQYF. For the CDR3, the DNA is TGTGCCAGCTCATACTGGACAGGGGGCGAGGAGACCCAGTACTTC.

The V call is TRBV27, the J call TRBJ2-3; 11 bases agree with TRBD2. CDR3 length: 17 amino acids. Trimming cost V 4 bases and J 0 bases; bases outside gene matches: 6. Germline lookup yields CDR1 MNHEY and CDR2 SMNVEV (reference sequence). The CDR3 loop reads CASSYRRTSGSTDTQYF. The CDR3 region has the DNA TGTGCCAGCAGTTACCGACGGACTAGCGGGAGCACAGATACGCAGTATTTT.

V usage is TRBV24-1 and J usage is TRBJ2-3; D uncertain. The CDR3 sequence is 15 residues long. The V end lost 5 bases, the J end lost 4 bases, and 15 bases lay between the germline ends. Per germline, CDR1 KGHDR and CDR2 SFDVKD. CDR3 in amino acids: CATSAGTVPADTQYF. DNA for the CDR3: TGTGCCACCAGTGCTGGAACAGTCCCAGCAGATACGCAGTATTTT.

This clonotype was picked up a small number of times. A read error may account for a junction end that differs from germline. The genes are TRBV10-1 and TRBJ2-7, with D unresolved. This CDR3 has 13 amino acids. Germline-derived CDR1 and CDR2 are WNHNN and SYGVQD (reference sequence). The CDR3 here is CASSEVGSYEQYF. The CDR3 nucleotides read TGTGCCAGCAGTGAGGTTGGGTCCTACGAGCAGTACTTC.

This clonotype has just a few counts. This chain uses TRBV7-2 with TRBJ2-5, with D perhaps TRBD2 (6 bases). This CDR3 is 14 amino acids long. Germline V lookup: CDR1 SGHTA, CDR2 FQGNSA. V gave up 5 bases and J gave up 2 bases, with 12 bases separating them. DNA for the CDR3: TGTGCCAGCAGCGTGCGGGGCCCACAAGAGACCCAGTACTTC. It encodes CASSVRGPQETQYF.

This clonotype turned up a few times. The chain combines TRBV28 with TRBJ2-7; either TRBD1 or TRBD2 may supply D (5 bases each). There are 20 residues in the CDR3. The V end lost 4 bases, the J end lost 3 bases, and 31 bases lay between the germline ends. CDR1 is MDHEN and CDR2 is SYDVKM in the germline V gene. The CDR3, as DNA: TGTGCCAGCAGTTGCGCTTATCCTTGCCTCCGGGACCGAGGAAGCTACGAGCAGTACTTC. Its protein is CASSCAYPCLRDRGSYEQYF. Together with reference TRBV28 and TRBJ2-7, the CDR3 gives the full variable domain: DVKVTQSSRYLVKRTGEKVFLECVQDMDHENMFWYRQDPGLGLRLIYFSYDVKMKEKGDIPEGYSVSREKKERFSLILESASTNQTSMYLCASSCAYPCLRDRGSYEQYFGPGTRLTVT.

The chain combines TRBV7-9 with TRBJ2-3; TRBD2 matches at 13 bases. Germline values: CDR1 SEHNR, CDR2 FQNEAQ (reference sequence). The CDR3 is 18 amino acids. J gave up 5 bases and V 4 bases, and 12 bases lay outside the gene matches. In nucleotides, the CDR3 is TGTGCCAGCAGCTCTTGGACAACTAGCGGGGGGGCCGAAGATACGCAGTATTTT. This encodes CASSSWTTSGGAEDTQYF.

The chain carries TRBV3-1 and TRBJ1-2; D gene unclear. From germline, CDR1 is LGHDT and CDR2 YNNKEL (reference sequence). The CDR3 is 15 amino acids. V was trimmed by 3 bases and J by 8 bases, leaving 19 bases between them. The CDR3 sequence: CASSHARTNIRGYTF. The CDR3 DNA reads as TGTGCCAGCAGCCACGCAAGAACGAATATTAGGGGCTACACCTTC.

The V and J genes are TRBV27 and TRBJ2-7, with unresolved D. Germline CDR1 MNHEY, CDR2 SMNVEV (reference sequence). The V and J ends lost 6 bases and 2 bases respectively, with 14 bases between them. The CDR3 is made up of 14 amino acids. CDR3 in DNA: TGTGCCAGCAGCCCTAGGGTCCGAACCTACGAGCAGTACTTC. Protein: CASSPRVRTYEQYF.

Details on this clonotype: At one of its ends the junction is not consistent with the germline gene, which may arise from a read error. The CDR3: CASSPVTTGGTDTQYF. DNA for the CDR3: TGTGCCAGCAGTCCCGTTACGACAGGGGGCACGGATACGCAGTATTTT. This chain links TRBV2 with TRBJ2-3, with TRBD1 matching over 10 bases. CDR3 size: 16 residues. Germline-derived CDR1 and CDR2 are SNHLY and FYNNEI.

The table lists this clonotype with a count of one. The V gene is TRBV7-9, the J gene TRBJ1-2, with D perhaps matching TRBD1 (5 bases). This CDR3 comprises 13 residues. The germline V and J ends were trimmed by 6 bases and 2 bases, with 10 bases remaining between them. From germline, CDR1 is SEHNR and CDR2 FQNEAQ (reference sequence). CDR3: CASRGGENYGYTF. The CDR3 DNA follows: TGTGCCAGCAGGGGAGGGGAAAACTATGGCTACACCTTC.